This is a list of T cell receptor beta chains from one sample in a study of human T cells and chemical hapten exposure. MiXCR, applied by TCRdb to the RACE reads, yields one record per CDR3 protein. The sample has under 130,000 distinct CDR3 sequences, nearly 35% seen once. Sequenced here: whole blood, sampled in connection with sensitization to the hapten diphenylcyclopropenone (DPC). These receptor sequences come from a man aged 35-49 years with alopecia areata. Some clones in this sample may be carry-over from other donors' samples. CDR3s include the opening cysteine and the closing phenylalanine or tryptophan. A D gene is named only where the DNA matches it firmly. Expanded clones get a size class; other rows say once, few or many, or leave the size out.

DNA | CDR3 | size | J | D | V
TGTGCCAGCAGTCCACCGCTAGCGGGAGCGGCCTACAATGAGCAGTTCTTC | CASSPPLAGAAYNEQFF | NA | TRBJ2-1 | TRBD2 | TRBV11-1
TGCAGTGCTAGAGCTCCCTTTAGCGGGAGAATGTACGAGCAGTACTTC | CSARAPFSGRMYEQYF | few | TRBJ2-7 | TRBD2 | TRBV20-1
TGTGCCAGCAGTTACGTCGGACAGGGCTCCTACGAGCAGTACTTC | CASSYVGQGSYEQYF | NA | TRBJ2-7 | TRBD1 | TRBV6-5
TGTGCCAGCTCATCGGGGACAGGGAGATATGGCTACACCTTC | CASSSGTGRYGYTF | NA | TRBJ1-2 | TRBD1 | TRBV18
TGCGCCAGCAGCCAAGATGGCGGGGGGGTGAGCTCCTATAATTCACCCCTCCACTTT | CASSQDGGGVSSYNSPLHF | once | TRBJ1-6 | NA | TRBV4-1
TGCAGTGCTAGATCGCGCCCAAAGGGTCTAGATACGCAGTATTTT | CSARSRPKGLDTQYF | NA | TRBJ2-3 | NA | TRBV20-1
TGTGCCATCAGCCGACAGGAATATCAGCCCCAGCATTTT | CAISRQEYQPQHF | few | TRBJ1-5 | NA | TRBV10-3
TGCGCCAGCAGCGCGGGACTAGCGGGAGGGGAGCGCACAGATACGCAGTATTTT | CASSAGLAGGERTDTQYF | few | TRBJ2-3 | TRBD2 | TRBV5-1
TGTGCCAGCAGCCAAGCCTGGACATTTCGATCAGGGGACACTGAAGCTTTCTTT | CASSQAWTFRSGDTEAFF | NA | TRBJ1-1 | NA | TRBV14
TGTGCCAGTCGGCCTAGCGGGAGAGGGGATGAGCAGTTCTTC | CASRPSGRGDEQFF | NA | TRBJ2-1 | TRBD2 | TRBV19
TGTGCCAGCAGCGGCACGAACTACAATGAGCAGTACTTC | CASSGTNYNEQYF | NA | TRBJ2-7 | NA | TRBV11-1